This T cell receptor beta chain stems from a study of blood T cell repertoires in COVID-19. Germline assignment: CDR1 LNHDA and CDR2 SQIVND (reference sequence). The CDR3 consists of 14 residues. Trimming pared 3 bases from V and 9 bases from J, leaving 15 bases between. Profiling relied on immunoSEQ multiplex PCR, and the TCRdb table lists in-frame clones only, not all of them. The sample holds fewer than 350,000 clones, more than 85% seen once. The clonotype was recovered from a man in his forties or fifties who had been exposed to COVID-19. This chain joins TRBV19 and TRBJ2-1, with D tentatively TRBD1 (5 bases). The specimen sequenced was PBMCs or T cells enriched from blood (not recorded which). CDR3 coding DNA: TGTGCCAGTAGTATTTCAGGGTCGGCCCTTGAGCAGTTCTTC. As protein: CASSISGSALEQFF.